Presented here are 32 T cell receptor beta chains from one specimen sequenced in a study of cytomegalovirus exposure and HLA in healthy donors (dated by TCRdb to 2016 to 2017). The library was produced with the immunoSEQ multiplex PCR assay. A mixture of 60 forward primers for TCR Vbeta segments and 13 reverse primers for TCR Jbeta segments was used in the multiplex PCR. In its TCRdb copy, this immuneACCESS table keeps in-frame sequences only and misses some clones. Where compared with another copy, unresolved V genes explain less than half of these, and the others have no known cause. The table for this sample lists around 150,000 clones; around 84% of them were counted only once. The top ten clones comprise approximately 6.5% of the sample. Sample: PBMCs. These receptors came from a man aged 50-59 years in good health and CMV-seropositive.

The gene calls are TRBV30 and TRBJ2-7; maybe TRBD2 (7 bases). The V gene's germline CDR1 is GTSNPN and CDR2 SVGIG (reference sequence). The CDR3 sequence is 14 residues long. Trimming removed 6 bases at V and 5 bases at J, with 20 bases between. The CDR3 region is CACPILGGANEQYV. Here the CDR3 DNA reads TGTGCCTGCCCTATTCTGGGGGGGGCGAACGAGCAGTACGTC.

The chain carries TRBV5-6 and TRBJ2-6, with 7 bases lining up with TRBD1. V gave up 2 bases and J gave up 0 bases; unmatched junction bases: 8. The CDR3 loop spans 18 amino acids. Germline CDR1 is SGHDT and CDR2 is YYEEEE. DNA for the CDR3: TGTGCCAGCAGCTTTCAACAGGGGATCCTCTCTGGGGCCAACGTCCTGACTTTC. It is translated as CASSFQQGILSGANVLTF.

The CDR3 nucleotides are TGTGCCAGCAGCCTGAGAGCGGGGGGATTTACTAGCACAGATACGCAGTATTTT. Amino acids: CASSLRAGGFTSTDTQYF. The rearrangement uses TRBV7-6 and TRBJ2-3; TRBD2 matches 9 bases. Germline assignment: CDR1 SGHVS and CDR2 FNYEAQ. The length of the CDR3 is 18 residues. The V and J ends lost 5 bases and 0 bases, in that order; junction bases with no gene match: 12.

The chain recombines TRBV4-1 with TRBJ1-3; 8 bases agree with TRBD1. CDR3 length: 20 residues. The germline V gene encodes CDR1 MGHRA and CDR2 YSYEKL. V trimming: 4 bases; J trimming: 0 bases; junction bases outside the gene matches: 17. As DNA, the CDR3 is TGCGCCAGCAGCCTCTCCCTGGGGGTGACAGGGGCAAGCTCTGGAAACACCATATATTTT. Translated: CASSLSLGVTGASSGNTIYF.

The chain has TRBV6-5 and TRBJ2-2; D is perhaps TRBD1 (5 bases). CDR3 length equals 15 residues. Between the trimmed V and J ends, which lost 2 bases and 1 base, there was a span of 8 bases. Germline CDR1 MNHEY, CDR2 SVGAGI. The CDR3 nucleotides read TGTGCCAGCAGTTACGGGGCGAGGAACACCGGGGAGCTGTTTTTT. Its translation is CASSYGARNTGELFF.

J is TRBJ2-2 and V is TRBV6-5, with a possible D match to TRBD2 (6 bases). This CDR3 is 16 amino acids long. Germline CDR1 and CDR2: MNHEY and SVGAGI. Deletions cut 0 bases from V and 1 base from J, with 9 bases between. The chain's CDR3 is CASSYSTGVNTGELFF. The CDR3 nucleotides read TGTGCCAGCAGTTACTCGACGGGGGTGAACACCGGGGAGCTGTTTTTT.

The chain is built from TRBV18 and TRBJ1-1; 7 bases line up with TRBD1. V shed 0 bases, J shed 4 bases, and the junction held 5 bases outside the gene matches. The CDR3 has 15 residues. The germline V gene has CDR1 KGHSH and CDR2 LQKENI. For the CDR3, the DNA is TGTGCCAGCTCACCACCGATTGCAGGGGGCACTGAAGCTTTCTTT. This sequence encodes CASSPPIAGGTEAFF. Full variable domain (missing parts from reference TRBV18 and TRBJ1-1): NAGVMQNPRHLVRRRGQEARLRCSPMKGHSHVYWYRQLPEEGLKFMVYLQKENIIDESGMPKERFSAEFPKEGPSILRIQQVVRGDSAAYFCASSPPIAGGTEAFFGQGTRLTVV.

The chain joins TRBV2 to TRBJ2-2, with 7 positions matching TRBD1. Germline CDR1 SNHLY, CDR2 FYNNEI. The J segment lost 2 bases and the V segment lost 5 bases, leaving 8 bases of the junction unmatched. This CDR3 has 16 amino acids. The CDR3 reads CASSLVTGFNTGELFF. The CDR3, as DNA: TGTGCCAGCAGTTTGGTGACAGGGTTTAACACCGGGGAGCTGTTTTTT.

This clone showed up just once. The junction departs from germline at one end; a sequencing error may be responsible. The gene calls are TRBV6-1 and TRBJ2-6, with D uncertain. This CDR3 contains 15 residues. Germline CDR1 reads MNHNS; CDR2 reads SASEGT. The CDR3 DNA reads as TGTGCCAGGAGTGACCCAAACTCTGGGGCCAACGTCCTGACTTTC. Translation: CARSDPNSGANVLTF.

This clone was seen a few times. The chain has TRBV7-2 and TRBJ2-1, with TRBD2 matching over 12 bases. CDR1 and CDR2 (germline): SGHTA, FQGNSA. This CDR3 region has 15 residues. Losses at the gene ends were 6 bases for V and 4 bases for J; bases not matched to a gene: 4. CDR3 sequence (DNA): TGTGCCAGCAGACCTGGACTAGCGGGATACAATGAGCAGTTCTTC. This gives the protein CASRPGLAGYNEQFF.

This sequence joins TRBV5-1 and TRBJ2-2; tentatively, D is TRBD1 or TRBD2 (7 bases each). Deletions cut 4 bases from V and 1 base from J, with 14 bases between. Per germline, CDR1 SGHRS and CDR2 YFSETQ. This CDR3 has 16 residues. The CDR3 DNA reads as TGCGCCAGCAGCGTGGGGGGGACAGAGAACACCGGGGAGCTGTTTTTT. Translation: CASSVGGTENTGELFF.

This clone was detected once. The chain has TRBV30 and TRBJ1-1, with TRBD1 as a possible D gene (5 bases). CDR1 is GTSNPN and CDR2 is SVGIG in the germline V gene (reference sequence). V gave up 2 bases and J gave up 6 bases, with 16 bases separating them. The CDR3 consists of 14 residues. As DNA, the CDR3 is TGTGCCTGGAGTTTTAGGAGGGGAAGGGCTGAAGCTTTCTTT. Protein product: CAWSFRRGRAEAFF.

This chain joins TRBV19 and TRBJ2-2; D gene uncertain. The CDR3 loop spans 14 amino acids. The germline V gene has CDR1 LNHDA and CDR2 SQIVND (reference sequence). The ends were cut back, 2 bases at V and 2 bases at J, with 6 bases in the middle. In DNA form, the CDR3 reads TGTGCCAGTAGTATACAGGTCAACACCGGGGAGCTGTTTTTT. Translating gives CASSIQVNTGELFF.

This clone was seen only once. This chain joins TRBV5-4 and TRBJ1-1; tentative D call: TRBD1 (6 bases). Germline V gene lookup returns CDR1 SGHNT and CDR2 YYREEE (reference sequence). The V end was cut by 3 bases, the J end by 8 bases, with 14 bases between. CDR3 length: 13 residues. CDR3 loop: CASSSGRGLEAFF. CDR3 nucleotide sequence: TGTGCCAGCAGCTCGGGCAGGGGTCTAGAAGCTTTCTTT.

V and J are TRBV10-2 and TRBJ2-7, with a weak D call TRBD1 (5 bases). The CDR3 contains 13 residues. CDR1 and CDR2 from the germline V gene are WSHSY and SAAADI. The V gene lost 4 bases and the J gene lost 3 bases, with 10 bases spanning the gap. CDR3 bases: TGCGCCAGCAGTGTAGGGGTCTACTACGAGCAGTACGTC. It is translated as CASSVGVYYEQYV.

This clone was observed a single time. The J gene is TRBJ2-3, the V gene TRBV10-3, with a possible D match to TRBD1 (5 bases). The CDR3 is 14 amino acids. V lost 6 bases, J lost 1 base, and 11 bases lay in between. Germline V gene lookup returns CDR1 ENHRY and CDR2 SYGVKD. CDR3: CAISVVGGTDTQYF. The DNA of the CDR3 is TGTGCCATCAGCGTAGTAGGGGGCACAGATACGCAGTATTTT.

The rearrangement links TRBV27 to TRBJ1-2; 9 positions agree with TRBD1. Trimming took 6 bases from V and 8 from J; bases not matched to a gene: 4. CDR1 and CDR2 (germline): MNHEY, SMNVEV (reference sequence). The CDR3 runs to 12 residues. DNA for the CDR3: TGTGCCAGCAGACTGGGACAGGGAGGCTACACCTTC. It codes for CASRLGQGGYTF.

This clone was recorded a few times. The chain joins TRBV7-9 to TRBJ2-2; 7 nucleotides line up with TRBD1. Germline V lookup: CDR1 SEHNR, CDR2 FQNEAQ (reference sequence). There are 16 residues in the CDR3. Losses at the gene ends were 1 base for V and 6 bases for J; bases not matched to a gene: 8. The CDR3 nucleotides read TGTGCCAGCAGCTTAGTAAAAGGACAGGTCTCCGGGGAGCTGTTTTTT. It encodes CASSLVKGQVSGELFF.

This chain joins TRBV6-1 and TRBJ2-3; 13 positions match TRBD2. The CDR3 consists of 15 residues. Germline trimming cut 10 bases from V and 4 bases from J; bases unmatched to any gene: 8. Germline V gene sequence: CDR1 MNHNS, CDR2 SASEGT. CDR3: CATGLAGVGADTQYF. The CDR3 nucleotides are TGTGCCACCGGACTAGCGGGAGTTGGGGCAGATACGCAGTATTTT.

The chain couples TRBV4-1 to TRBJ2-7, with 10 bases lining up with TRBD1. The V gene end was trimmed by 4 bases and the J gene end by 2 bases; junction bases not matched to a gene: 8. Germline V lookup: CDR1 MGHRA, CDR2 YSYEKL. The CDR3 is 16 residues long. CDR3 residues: CASSLSPGTGAYEQYF. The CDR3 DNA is TGCGCCAGCAGCCTTAGTCCCGGGACAGGGGCCTACGAGCAGTACTTC.

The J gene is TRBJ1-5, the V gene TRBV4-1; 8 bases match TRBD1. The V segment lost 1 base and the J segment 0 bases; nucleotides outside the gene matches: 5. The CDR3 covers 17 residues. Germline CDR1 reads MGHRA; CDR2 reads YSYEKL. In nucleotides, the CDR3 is TGCGCCAGCAGCCAAGCCTCGACAGGGGTTAGCAATCAGCCCCAGCATTTT. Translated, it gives CASSQASTGVSNQPQHF.

The chain's CDR3 is CAFSGAYEQYV. CDR3 DNA sequence: TGTGCCTTTTCAGGGGCCTACGAGCAGTACGTC. The chain employs TRBV30 and TRBJ2-7; the D gene is possibly TRBD1 (6 bases). V was shortened by 7 bases and J by 2 bases, with 9 bases between the two germline ends. The CDR3 is 11 amino acids. Per germline, CDR1 GTSNPN and CDR2 SVGIG (reference sequence).

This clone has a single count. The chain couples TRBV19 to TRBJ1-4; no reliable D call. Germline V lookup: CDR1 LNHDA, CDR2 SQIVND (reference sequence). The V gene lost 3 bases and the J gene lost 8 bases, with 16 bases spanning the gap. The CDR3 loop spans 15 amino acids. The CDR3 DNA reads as TGTGCCAGTAGTATGACATATTCAACCGTCGAAAAACTGTTTTTT. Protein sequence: CASSMTYSTVEKLFF.

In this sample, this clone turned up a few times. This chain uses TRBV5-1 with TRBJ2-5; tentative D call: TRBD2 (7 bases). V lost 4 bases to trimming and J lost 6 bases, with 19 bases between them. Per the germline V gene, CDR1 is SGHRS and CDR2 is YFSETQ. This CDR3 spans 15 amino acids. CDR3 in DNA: TGCGCCAGCAGCCCCATAGTGGGGGGGCTAAAGACCCAGTACTTC. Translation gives CASSPIVGGLKTQYF.

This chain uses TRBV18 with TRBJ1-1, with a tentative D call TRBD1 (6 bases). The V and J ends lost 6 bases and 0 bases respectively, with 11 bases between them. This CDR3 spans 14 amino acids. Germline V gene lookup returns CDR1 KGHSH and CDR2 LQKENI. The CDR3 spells CASSRDTMNTEAFF. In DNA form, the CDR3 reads TGTGCCAGCTCCCGGGACACTATGAACACTGAAGCTTTCTTT.

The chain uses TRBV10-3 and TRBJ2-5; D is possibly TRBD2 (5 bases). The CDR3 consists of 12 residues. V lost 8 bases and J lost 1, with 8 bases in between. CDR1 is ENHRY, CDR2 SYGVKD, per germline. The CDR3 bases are TGTGCCATCGGCAGCGGCCAAGAGACCCAGTACTTC. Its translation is CAIGSGQETQYF.

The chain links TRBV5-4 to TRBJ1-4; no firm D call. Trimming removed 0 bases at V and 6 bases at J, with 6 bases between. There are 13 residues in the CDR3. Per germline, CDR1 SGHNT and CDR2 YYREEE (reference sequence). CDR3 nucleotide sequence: TGTGCCAGCAGCTTGGCCGAGGATGAAAAACTGTTTTTT. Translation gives CASSLAEDEKLFF.

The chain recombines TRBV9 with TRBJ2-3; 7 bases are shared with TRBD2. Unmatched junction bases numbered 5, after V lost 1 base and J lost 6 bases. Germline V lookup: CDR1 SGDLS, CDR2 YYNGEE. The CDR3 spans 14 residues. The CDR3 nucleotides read TGTGCCAGCAGCGTAATAAGCGGGGAGGATACGCAGTATTTT. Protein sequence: CASSVISGEDTQYF. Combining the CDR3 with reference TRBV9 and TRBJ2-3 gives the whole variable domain DSGVTQTPKHLITATGQRVTLRCSPRSGDLSVYWYQQSLDQGLQFLIQYYNGEERAKGNILERFSAQQFPDLHSELNLSSLELGDSALYFCASSVISGEDTQYFGPGTRLTVL.

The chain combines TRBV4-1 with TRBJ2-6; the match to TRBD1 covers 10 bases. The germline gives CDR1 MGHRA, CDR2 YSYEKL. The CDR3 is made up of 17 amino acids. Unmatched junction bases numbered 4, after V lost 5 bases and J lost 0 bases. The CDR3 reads CASSDRDRGSGANVLTF. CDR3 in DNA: TGCGCCAGCAGCGACCGGGACAGGGGCTCTGGGGCCAACGTCCTGACTTTC.

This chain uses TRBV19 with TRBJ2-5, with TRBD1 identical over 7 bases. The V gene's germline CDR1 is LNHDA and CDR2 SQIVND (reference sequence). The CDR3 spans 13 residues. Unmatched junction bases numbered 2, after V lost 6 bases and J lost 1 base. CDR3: CASRGTVQETQYF. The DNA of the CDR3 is TGTGCCAGTAGGGGGACAGTCCAAGAGACCCAGTACTTC.

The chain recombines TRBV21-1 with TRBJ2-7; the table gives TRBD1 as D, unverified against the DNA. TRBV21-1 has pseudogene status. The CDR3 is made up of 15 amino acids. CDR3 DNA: TGTGCCAGCAGCAGCCGTCCCGGGACAGGGCCCTTTGCTACAGTC. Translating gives CASSSRPGTGPFATV.

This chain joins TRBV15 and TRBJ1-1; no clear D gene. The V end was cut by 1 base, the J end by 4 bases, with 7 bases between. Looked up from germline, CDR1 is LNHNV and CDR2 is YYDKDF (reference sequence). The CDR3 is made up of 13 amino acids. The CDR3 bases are TGTGCCACCAGCAGAGGCGGTGGCACTGAAGCTTTCTTT. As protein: CATSRGGGTEAFF.